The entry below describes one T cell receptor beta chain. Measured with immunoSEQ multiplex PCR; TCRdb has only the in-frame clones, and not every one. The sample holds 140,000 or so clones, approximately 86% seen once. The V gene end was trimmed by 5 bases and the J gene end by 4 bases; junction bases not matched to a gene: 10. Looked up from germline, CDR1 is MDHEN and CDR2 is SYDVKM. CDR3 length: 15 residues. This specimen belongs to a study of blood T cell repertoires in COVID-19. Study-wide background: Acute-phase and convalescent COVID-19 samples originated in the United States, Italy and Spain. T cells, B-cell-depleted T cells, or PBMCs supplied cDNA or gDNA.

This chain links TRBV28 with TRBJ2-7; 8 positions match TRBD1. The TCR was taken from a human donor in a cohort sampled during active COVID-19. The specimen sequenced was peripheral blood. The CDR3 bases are TGTGCCAGCAGTCGCCCCGGCAGGGGGCGATACGAGCAGTACTTC. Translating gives CASSRPGRGRYEQYF.